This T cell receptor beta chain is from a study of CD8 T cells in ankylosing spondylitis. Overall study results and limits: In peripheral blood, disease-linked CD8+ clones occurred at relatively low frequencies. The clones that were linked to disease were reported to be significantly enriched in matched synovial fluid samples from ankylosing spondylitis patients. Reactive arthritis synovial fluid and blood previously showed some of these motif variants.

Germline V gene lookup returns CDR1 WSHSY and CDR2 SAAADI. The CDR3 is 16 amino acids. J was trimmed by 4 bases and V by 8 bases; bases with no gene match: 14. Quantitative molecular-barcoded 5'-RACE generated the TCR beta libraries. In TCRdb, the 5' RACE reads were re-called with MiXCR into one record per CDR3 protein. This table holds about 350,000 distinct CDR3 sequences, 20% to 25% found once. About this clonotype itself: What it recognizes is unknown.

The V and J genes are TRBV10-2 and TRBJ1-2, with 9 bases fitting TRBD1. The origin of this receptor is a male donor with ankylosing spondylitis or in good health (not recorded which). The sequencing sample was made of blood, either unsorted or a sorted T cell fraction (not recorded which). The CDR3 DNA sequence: TGCGCCAGCTTGGAAACAGGGGGCGGCCGGAGCTATGGCTACACCTTC. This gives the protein CASLETGGGRSYGYTF.